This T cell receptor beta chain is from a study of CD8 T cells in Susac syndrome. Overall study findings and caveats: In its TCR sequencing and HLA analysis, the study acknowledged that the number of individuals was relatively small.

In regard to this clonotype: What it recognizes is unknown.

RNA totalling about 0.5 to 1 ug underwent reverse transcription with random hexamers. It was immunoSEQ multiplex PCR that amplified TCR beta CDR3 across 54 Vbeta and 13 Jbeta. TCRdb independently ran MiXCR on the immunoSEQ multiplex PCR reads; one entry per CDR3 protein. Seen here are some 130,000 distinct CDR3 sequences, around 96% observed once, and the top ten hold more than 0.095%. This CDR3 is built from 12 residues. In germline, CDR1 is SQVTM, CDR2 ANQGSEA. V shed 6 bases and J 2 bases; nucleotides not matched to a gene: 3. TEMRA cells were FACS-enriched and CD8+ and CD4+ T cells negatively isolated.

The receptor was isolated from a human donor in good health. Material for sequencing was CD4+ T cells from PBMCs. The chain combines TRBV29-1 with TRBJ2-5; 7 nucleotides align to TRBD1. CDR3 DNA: TGCAGCGTCCTGGGACAGCAAGAGACCCAGTACTTC. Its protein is CSVLGQQETQYF.